Listed below are T cell receptor beta chains from one sample, sequenced in a study of response to subunit inactivated influenza vaccine. A single record per CDR3 protein comes from TCRdb applying MiXCR to the RT-PCR reads. The data contain around 760,000 distinct CDR3 sequences, roughly 14% of them singletons. The input for sequencing was PBMCs from blood, taken 14 to 15 days before vaccination. The receptors were sampled from a man in his forties or fifties who received an inactivated influenza vaccine. CDR3s include the opening cysteine and the closing phenylalanine or tryptophan.

J gene | V gene | CDR3 protein
TRBJ2-5 | TRBV4-2 | CASSQETGTGETQYF
TRBJ2-5 | TRBV20-1 | CSARRVGGAWETQYF
TRBJ2-6 | TRBV5-1 | CASSSGGPGANVLTF
TRBJ2-2 | TRBV6-2/TRBV6-3 | CASRPPGTKLNTGELFF
TRBJ2-1 | TRBV12-3/TRBV12-4 | CASRLAGSYNEQFF
TRBJ2-5 | TRBV12-3/TRBV12-4 | CASSLILADTQETQYF
TRBJ2-4 | TRBV10-3 | CAISEIERTAKNIQYF
TRBJ2-3 | TRBV5-1 | CASSLTPTSTDTQYF
TRBJ1-4 | TRBV5-6 | CASSIPGQGREKLFF
TRBJ2-2 | TRBV11-2 | CASSLAGTTSGELFF
TRBJ2-5 | TRBV7-2 | CASSLAPANQETQYF
TRBJ2-7 | TRBV6-6 | CASSYRRTGYEQYF
TRBJ2-1 | TRBV6-2/TRBV6-3 | CASSLSGRGYYNEQFF
TRBJ2-4 | TRBV3-1 | CASSQGSTKNIQYF
TRBJ2-3 | TRBV6-5 | CASSYSGQGRTDTQYF
TRBJ2-2 | TRBV30 | CAWSVWGELFF
TRBJ2-1 | TRBV2 | CASSPPYNGAPFRYNEQFF